These T cell receptor beta chains were read from a single sample in a study of cytomegalovirus exposure and HLA in healthy donors. Sequencing was performed with immunoSEQ multiplex PCR; in TCRdb, only in-frame clones are kept and a portion is missing. The sample has 40,000 or so clones, 87% seen once. Sequencing used PBMCs. These receptors came from a woman between 40 and 50 years old in good health and CMV-seropositive. Both conserved end residues are part of each CDR3. The order of the fields is CDR3 protein, V gene, J gene, clone size. For some rows the clone size is stated as once, few or many, or as a class when expanded; others skip it.

CDR3 protein: CASKPPGRSNEKLFF; V gene: TRBV7-9; J gene: TRBJ1-4; clone size: NA
CDR3 protein: CASSLVFGLSYEQYF; V gene: TRBV11-2; J gene: TRBJ2-7; clone size: once
CDR3 protein: CASSQGISGRTDTQYF; V gene: TRBV4-1; J gene: TRBJ2-3; clone size: NA
CDR3 protein: CASSPATNEKLFF; V gene: TRBV5-1; J gene: TRBJ1-4; clone size: NA
CDR3 protein: CASSITKQGGANLTDTQYF; V gene: TRBV21-1; J gene: TRBJ2-3; clone size: NA
CDR3 protein: CASSSEVGGGSYEQYF; V gene: TRBV27; J gene: TRBJ2-7; clone size: NA
CDR3 protein: CASSAGDRGYNEQFF; V gene: TRBV11-2; J gene: TRBJ2-1; clone size: NA
CDR3 protein: CASGGARETQYF; V gene: TRBV6-1; J gene: TRBJ2-5; clone size: NA
CDR3 protein: CASSFSGQGLNEQFF; V gene: TRBV7-9; J gene: TRBJ2-1; clone size: NA
CDR3 protein: CASSLGWPPYEQYF; V gene: TRBV27; J gene: TRBJ2-7; clone size: NA
CDR3 protein: CASSVSGDTQYF; V gene: TRBV2; J gene: TRBJ2-3; clone size: few
CDR3 protein: CASSQVEGAGLNEQYF; V gene: TRBV14; J gene: TRBJ2-7; clone size: NA
CDR3 protein: CASSSGTGMDTQYF; V gene: TRBV7-3; J gene: TRBJ2-3; clone size: NA
CDR3 protein: CSVVPRGANEKLFF; V gene: TRBV29-1; J gene: TRBJ1-4; clone size: NA
CDR3 protein: CASSSLGTGLSNQPQHF; V gene: TRBV28; J gene: TRBJ1-5; clone size: NA
CDR3 protein: CAISNGQMNTEAFF; V gene: TRBV10-3; J gene: TRBJ1-1; clone size: NA
CDR3 protein: CASSLESYRYTF; V gene: TRBV5-5; J gene: TRBJ1-2; clone size: NA
CDR3 protein: CASSLLDRAYEQYF; V gene: TRBV27; J gene: TRBJ2-7; clone size: NA
CDR3 protein: CASSLFQTSYGYTF; V gene: TRBV5-6; J gene: TRBJ1-2; clone size: NA
CDR3 protein: CASSLWGTGGGGYTF; V gene: TRBV28; J gene: TRBJ1-2; clone size: once
CDR3 protein: CASSPGRGHIQYF; V gene: TRBV18; J gene: TRBJ2-4; clone size: NA
CDR3 protein: CASSPGSSYNEQFF; V gene: TRBV19; J gene: TRBJ2-1; clone size: NA
CDR3 protein: CASSNGGSIQNSPLHF; V gene: TRBV19; J gene: TRBJ1-6; clone size: NA
CDR3 protein: CASQGGAANYGYTF; V gene: TRBV28; J gene: TRBJ1-2; clone size: NA
CDR3 protein: CSASGGTEAFF; V gene: TRBV20-1; J gene: TRBJ1-1; clone size: NA
CDR3 protein: CASRLEEGALETQYF; V gene: TRBV28; J gene: TRBJ2-5; clone size: NA
CDR3 protein: CASSPLMGGSTGELFF; V gene: TRBV11-2; J gene: TRBJ2-2; clone size: once
CDR3 protein: CASSLATGGGDYEQYF; V gene: TRBV7-2; J gene: NA; clone size: NA
CDR3 protein: CASRTIGNTIYF; V gene: TRBV6-6; J gene: TRBJ1-3; clone size: NA
CDR3 protein: CASSLVPEFTGELFF; V gene: TRBV5-1; J gene: TRBJ2-2; clone size: NA
CDR3 protein: CASSSLLPTSYEQYF; V gene: TRBV28; J gene: TRBJ2-7; clone size: once
CDR3 protein: CASGIQGRAFF; V gene: TRBV28; J gene: TRBJ1-1; clone size: NA
CDR3 protein: CASSLSRGQSGNTIYF; V gene: TRBV7-9; J gene: TRBJ1-3; clone size: NA
CDR3 protein: CASSLDTKTQYF; V gene: TRBV5-1; J gene: TRBJ2-5; clone size: NA
CDR3 protein: CASRSDYLLTDTQYF; V gene: TRBV5-4; J gene: TRBJ2-3; clone size: NA
CDR3 protein: CASSNGQGLNQPQHF; V gene: TRBV19; J gene: TRBJ1-5; clone size: NA
CDR3 protein: CASIPLTGRTTDTQYF; V gene: TRBV28; J gene: TRBJ2-3; clone size: NA
CDR3 protein: CASSFGAGEAFF; V gene: TRBV27; J gene: TRBJ1-1; clone size: NA
CDR3 protein: CASSVAAANEQFF; V gene: TRBV9; J gene: TRBJ2-1; clone size: once
CDR3 protein: CASSLRQGNAISYQPQHF; V gene: TRBV7-2; J gene: TRBJ1-5; clone size: NA
CDR3 protein: CASSDGYSNQPQHF; V gene: TRBV6-1; J gene: TRBJ1-5; clone size: NA
CDR3 protein: CASSQISAKNIQYF; V gene: TRBV7-6; J gene: TRBJ2-4; clone size: NA
CDR3 protein: CASSYLDRSGNTIYF; V gene: TRBV6-5; J gene: TRBJ1-3; clone size: NA
CDR3 protein: CATSRDREYEQYF; V gene: TRBV15; J gene: TRBJ2-7; clone size: few
CDR3 protein: CASSPGVAGYEQYF; V gene: TRBV11-2; J gene: TRBJ2-7; clone size: NA
CDR3 protein: CASRKESGTEAFF; V gene: TRBV6-1; J gene: TRBJ1-1; clone size: NA
CDR3 protein: CASSLGGTGVAEQYF; V gene: TRBV7-9; J gene: TRBJ2-7; clone size: NA
CDR3 protein: CASRTRGRSTEAFF; V gene: TRBV28; J gene: TRBJ1-1; clone size: NA
CDR3 protein: CASSLRQAPLYEQYF; V gene: TRBV27; J gene: TRBJ2-7; clone size: NA
CDR3 protein: CASSSWGGLVPYEQYF; V gene: TRBV11-2; J gene: TRBJ2-7; clone size: NA
CDR3 protein: CASSQEVREAQDTQYF; V gene: TRBV4-2; J gene: TRBJ2-3; clone size: NA
CDR3 protein: CASRSTPGQGAYTGELFF; V gene: TRBV28; J gene: TRBJ2-2; clone size: NA
CDR3 protein: CASSDWHQETQYF; V gene: TRBV2; J gene: TRBJ2-5; clone size: NA
CDR3 protein: CASHDFFGQPEAFF; V gene: TRBV18; J gene: TRBJ1-1; clone size: NA
CDR3 protein: CASSERQGNSSPLHF; V gene: TRBV25-1; J gene: TRBJ1-6; clone size: NA